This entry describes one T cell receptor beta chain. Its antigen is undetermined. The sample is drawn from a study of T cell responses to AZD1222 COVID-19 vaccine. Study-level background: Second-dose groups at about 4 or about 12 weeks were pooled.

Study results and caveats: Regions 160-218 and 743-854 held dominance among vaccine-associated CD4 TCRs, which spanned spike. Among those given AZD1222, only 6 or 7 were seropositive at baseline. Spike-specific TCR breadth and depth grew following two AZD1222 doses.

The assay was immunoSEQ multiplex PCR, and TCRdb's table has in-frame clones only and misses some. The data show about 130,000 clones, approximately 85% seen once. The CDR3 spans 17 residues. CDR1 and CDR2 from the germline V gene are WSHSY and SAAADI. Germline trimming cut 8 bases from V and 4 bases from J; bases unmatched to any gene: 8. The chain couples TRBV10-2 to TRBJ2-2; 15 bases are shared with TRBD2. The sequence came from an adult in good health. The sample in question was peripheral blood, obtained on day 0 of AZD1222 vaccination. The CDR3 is CASYRGLAGGGTGELFF. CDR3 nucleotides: TGCGCCAGCTACCGGGGACTAGCGGGGGGTGGCACCGGGGAGCTGTTTTTT.